This T cell receptor (beta chain) came from a study of PD-L1 blockade in urothelial cancer. As for the study in general: Male sex and bladder-origin urothelial cancer were recorded for about 85% of the roughly 30 patients. The study recovered a median of roughly 150,000 T cells per blood sample.

Assay: immunoSEQ multiplex PCR; the TCRdb copy retains only in-frame clones and omits some. The profile shows 90,000 or so clones, 90% of them singletons. Study results and limitations: Durable-benefit patients had greater expansion of tumor-associated blood clones at 3 weeks.

A word on this clone: Its antigen is still unknown.

Stated time point: pretreatment peripheral blood. The study collected 1 to 8 samples per patient, pretreatment and on-treatment. The CDR3 totals 17 residues. CDR1 and CDR2 from the germline V gene are SGDLS and YYNGEE. Trimming took off 3 bases at V and 4 bases at J, with 19 bases between the two ends. Here the sequenced sample was PBMCs, taken around atezolizumab (anti-PD-L1) treatment. V is TRBV9 and J is TRBJ1-4; D perhaps matches TRBD1 (5 bases). The TCR was taken from a man in his sixties with urothelial cancer. The CDR3 nucleotides read TGTGCCAGCAGCGCAGGATCACAGGTTTGGGGTAATGAAAAACTGTTTTTT. As protein: CASSAGSQVWGNEKLFF.